This T cell receptor beta chain was sequenced for a study of blood T cell repertoires in COVID-19. Across the study: Samples of COVID-19 (acute and convalescent) were obtained from the United States, Italy and Spain.

The data were produced by immunoSEQ multiplex PCR, yet TCRdb's version contains in-frame clones alone and is incomplete. The sample comprises 150,000 to 200,000 clones, around 80% of which are singletons, and around 6% rests with the top ten. CDR3 length: 16 amino acids. CDR1 is SGHTA, CDR2 FQGTGA, per germline. With 5 bases removed from V and 2 bases from J, the gap between germline ends came to 16 bases. Sample: PBMCs or T cells enriched from blood (not recorded which). The chain has TRBV7-3 and TRBJ2-4, with D possibly TRBD1 on 6 matching bases. This TCR derives from a man aged 40-55 years who had recovered from COVID-19. The CDR3 is CASSLLAGDTKNIQYF. CDR3 sequence (DNA): TGTGCCAGCAGCCTCCTCGCAGGGGATACCAAAAACATTCAGTACTTC.